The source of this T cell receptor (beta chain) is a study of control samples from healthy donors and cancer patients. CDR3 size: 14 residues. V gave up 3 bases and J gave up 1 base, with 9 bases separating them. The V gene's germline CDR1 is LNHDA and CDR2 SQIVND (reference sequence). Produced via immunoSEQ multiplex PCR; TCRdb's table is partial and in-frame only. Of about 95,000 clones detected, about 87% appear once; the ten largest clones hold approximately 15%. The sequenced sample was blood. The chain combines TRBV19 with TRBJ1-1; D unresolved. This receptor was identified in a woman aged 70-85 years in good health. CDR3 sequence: CASSIRAANTEAFF. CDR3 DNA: TGTGCCAGTAGTATTCGGGCAGCGAACACTGAAGCTTTCTTT.